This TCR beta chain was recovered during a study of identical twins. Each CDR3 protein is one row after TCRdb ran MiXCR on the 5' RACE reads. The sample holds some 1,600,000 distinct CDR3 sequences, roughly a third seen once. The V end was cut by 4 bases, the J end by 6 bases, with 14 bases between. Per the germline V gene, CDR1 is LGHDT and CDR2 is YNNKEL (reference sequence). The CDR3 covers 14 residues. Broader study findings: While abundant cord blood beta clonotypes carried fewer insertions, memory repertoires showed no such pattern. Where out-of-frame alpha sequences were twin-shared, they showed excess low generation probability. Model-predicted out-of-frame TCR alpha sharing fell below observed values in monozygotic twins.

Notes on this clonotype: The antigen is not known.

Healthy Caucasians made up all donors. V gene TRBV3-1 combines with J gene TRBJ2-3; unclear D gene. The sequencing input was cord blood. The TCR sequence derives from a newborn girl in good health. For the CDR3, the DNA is TGTGCCAGCAGCCGAAACAGCGTTGGGGATACGCAGTATTTT. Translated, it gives CASSRNSVGDTQYF.